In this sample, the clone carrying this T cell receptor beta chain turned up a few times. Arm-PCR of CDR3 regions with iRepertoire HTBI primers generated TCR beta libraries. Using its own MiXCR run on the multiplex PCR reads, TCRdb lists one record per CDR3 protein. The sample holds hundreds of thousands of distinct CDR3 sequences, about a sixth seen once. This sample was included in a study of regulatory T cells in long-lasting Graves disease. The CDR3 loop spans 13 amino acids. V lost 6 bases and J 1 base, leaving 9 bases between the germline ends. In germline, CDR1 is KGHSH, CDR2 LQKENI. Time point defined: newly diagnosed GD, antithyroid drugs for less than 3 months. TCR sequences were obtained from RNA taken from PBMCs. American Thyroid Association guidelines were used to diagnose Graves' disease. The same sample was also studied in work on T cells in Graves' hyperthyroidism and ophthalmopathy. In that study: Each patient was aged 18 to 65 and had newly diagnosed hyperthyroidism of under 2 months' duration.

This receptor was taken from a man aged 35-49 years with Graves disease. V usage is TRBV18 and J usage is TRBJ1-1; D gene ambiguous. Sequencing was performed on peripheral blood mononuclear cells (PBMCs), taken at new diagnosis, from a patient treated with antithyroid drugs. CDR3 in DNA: TGTGCCAGCTCTCAGGTGCCGAACACTGAAGCTTTCTTT. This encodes CASSQVPNTEAFF.